Given below is one T cell receptor (beta chain) in context. This specimen comes from a study of PD-L1 blockade in urothelial cancer. Trimming removed 0 bases from V and 3 bases from J, with 21 bases in between. The length of the CDR3 is 20 residues. Germline CDR1 is SNHLY and CDR2 is FYNNEI. Time point reported: peripheral blood 6 weeks after treatment start. Profiled with immunoSEQ multiplex PCR; TCRdb holds only in-frame clones, not every one. Found here are 95,000 to 130,000 clones, more than 85% of them singletons; the top ten hold 1.7%. The sample was PBMCs, taken around atezolizumab (anti-PD-L1) treatment. The gene calls are TRBV2 and TRBJ2-6, with D possibly TRBD1 on 6 matching bases. The receptor's source is a man aged 55 to 70 with urothelial cancer. In DNA, the CDR3 is TGTGCCAGCAGTGAAGCTAACGGGAACAGGGAAGCCTATGGGGCCAACGTCCTGACTTTC. This gives the protein CASSEANGNREAYGANVLTF.